A single T cell receptor beta chain is shown here with its context. Its antigen is unidentified. This CDR3 comprises 15 residues. Trimming took off 6 bases at V and 3 bases at J, with 17 bases between the two ends. CDR1 is MNHEY, CDR2 SMNVEV, per germline (reference sequence). The sample is drawn from a study of blood T cells in healthy people across ages. Study outcomes and limitations: Relative to aged donors, long-lived donors carried more naive CD4+ cells and displayed higher diversity. It was not known whether donors were CMV positive (a possible confounder of expanded clonotype changes).

The authors ran a second PCR of about 7 to 11 cycles using a sample-barcoded 5' primer and a J-beta primer mix. TCRdb reprocessed the 5' RACE reads with MiXCR, giving one entry per CDR3 protein. Found here are about 930,000 distinct CDR3 sequences, about 27% of them singletons; the top ten hold 10% to 13%. These data also formed part of another study, on T cells of mothers and their children.

The V call is TRBV27, the J call TRBJ1-2, with D perhaps matching TRBD1 (5 bases). The sequencing input was blood. The sequence was collected from a woman between 40 and 55 years old in good health. CDR3 DNA sequence: TGTGCCAGCAGGTTGACGACAGCACTATACTATGGCTACACCTTC. Its translation is CASRLTTALYYGYTF.